This TCR beta chain was identified during a study of CD8+CD57+ T cells in acquired aplastic anemia. Study at large: Sorted cells (CD4+ and CD8+) yielded DNA amounts that averaged around 3.1 ug. The average read count for CD4+ cells in healthy donors was around 11 million. Notes on the study in general: Patients had twenty-nine CD8+ CDR3 sequences in common with controls (the shared set).

Genomic DNA served as template for TCR beta VDJ and CDR3 profiling. TCRdb analysed the reads with MiXCR anew, one entry per CDR3 protein. The table has 90,000 to 120,000 distinct CDR3 sequences, approximately 48% seen once; the top ten hold under 35%. There are many counts of this clonotype. The antigen is unknown. Germline V CDR1 and CDR2: SGHRS, YFSETQ. The CDR3 has 12 amino acids. The V end lost 0 bases, the J end lost 7 bases, and 6 bases lay between the germline ends. The specimen sequenced was sorted CD4+, CD8+, or CD8+CD57+ T cells (not recorded which) from PBMCs. This chain uses TRBV5-1 with TRBJ2-3; D ambiguous. This clonotype was sampled from a human donor in good health, serving as a control. CDR3 coding DNA: TGCGCCAGCAGCTTGGATGGCCATACGCAGTATTTT. Residues: CASSLDGHTQYF.